This TCR beta chain was identified during a study of blood T cell repertoires in COVID-19. Across the study: PBMCs, B-cell-depleted T cells, or T cells were the source of the cDNA or gDNA that made up the material.

Produced via immunoSEQ multiplex PCR; TCRdb's table is partial and in-frame only. Of approximately 90,000 clones listed, approximately 86% are singletons. V lost 5 bases to trimming and J lost 11 bases, with 18 bases between them. CDR3 length: 13 residues. The genes are TRBV12-3 or TRBV12-4 and TRBJ1-1; D might be TRBD1 (5 bases). The TCR originated in a man between 50 and 59 years old with acute or convalescent COVID-19. The specimen was peripheral blood. DNA for the CDR3: TGTGCCAGCAGTCCAGACACGCCGGGGGTCGCTTTCTTT. It translates to CASSPDTPGVAFF.